This T cell receptor beta chain was sequenced during a study of OX40 agonist ivuxolimab in advanced cancers. Overall study context: Ivuxolimab, which is an agonistic anti-OX40 (CD134) antibody, was administered to the patients.

Trimming removed 0 bases at V and 2 bases at J, with 10 bases between. This CDR3 comprises 15 residues. The germline CDR1 and CDR2 sequences are LGHNA and YNFKEQ. The assay was immunoSEQ multiplex PCR, and TCRdb's table has in-frame clones only and misses some. The sample gives about 29,000 clones, approximately 90% of which show up once; over 8.5% is in the top ten. Patients were ineligible given autoimmune disease history or systemic immunosuppression. To note about this clone: Its antigen is not identified.

Broader study findings: Within 6 weeks, CD4+ and CD8+ blood T cells expanded clonally at 0.1 to 3.0 mg/kg.

The TCR comes from an adult with an advanced solid tumor such as melanoma, head and neck, liver or kidney cancer. The sample was CD4+ or CD8+ T cells sorted from blood, taken in a trial of the OX40 agonist ivuxolimab. The chain carries TRBV4-2 and TRBJ1-2; D is unclear. The CDR3 protein is CASSQDETLNYGYTF. Here the CDR3 DNA reads TGTGCCAGCAGCCAAGATGAGACACTAAACTATGGCTACACCTTC.